This T cell receptor (beta chain) was identified in a study of blood T cells in healthy people across ages. Study findings and constraints: It was not possible, with unsorted PBMCs, to conclusively compare naive and antigen-experienced cells. The unknown donor CMV status may have confounded expanded clonotype changes.

With V trimmed by 1 base and J by 0 bases, 3 bases remained unmatched. The germline V gene encodes CDR1 MGHRA and CDR2 YSYEKL. The CDR3 length is 16 residues. This clonotype was recorded a few times. What it binds is unknown. Combining a sample-barcoded 5' primer with a J-beta primer mix, a second PCR ran for roughly 7 to 11 cycles. TCRdb re-called the 5' RACE reads with MiXCR, one entry per CDR3 protein. Altogether some 1.8 million distinct CDR3 sequences are present, roughly two fifths being singletons, with the ten largest covering about 23%. The V and J genes are TRBV4-1 and TRBJ2-7; 10 bases are a match to TRBD2. What was sequenced was blood. This sequence originates from a human donor in good health. CDR3 in DNA: TGCGCCAGCAGCCAAGGGCCTAGCGGGAGCTCCTACGAGCAGTACTTC. Translation: CASSQGPSGSSYEQYF.